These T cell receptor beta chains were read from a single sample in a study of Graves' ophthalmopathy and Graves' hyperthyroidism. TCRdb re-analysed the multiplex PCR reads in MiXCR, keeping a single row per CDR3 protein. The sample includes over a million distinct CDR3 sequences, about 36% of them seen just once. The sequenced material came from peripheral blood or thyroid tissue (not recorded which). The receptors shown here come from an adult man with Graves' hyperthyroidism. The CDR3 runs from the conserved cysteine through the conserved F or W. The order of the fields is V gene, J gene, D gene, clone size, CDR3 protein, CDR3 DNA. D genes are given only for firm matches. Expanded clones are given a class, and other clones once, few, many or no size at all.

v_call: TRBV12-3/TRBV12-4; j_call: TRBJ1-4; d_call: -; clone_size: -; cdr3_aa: CASSSRGALGEKLFF; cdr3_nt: TGTGCCAGCAGCTCTAGGGGGGCCCTGGGTGAAAAACTGTTTTTT
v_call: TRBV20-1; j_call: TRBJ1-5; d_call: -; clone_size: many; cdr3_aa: CSALARDGNQPQHF; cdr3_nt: TGCAGTGCTCTTGCCAGGGACGGCAATCAGCCCCAGCATTTT
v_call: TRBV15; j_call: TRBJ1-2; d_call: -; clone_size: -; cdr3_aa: CATSRDLAANYGYTF; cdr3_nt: TGTGCCACCAGCAGAGATCTGGCAGCCAACTATGGCTACACCTTC
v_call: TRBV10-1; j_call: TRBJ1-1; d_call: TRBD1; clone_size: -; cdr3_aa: CASSPTGGYGMNTEAFF; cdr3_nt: TGCGCCAGCAGCCCGACAGGGGGTTATGGCATGAACACTGAAGCTTTCTTT
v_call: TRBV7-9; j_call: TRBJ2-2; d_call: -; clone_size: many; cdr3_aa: CASSPRRDFTGELFF; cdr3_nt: TGTGCCAGCAGCCCCCGAAGGGACTTCACCGGGGAGCTGTTTTTT
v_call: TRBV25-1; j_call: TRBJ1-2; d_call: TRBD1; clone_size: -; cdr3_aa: CASSAHQGAWNGYTF; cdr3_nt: TGTGCCAGCAGTGCTCATCAGGGGGCGTGGAATGGCTACACCTTC
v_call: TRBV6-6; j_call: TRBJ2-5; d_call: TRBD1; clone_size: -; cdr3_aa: CASRLGQIQEAQYF; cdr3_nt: TGTGCCAGCAGATTGGGACAGATACAAGAGGCCCAGTACTTC
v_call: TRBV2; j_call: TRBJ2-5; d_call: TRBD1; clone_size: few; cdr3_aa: CASSGPGQGILQVETQYF; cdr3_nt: TGTGCCAGCAGTGGACCGGGACAGGGCATACTCCAAGTAGAGACCCAGTACTTC
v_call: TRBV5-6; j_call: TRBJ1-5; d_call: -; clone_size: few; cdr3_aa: CASSLVGVEQPQHF; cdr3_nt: TGTGCCAGCAGCTTGGTAGGGGTGGAGCAGCCCCAGCATTTT
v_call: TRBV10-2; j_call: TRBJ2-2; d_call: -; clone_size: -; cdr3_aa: CASSEAGQSGNTGELFF; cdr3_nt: TGCGCCAGCAGTGAGGCAGGACAGTCAGGGAACACCGGGGAGCTGTTTTTT
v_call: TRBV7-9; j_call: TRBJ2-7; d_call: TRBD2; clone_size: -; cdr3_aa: CASSLVGLAQYF; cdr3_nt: TGTGCCAGCAGCTTAGTTGGACTAGCGCAGTACTTC
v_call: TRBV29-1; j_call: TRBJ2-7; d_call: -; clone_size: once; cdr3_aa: CSVDGGSYNEQYF; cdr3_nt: TGCAGCGTTGATGGGGGCTCCTACAATGAGCAGTACTTC
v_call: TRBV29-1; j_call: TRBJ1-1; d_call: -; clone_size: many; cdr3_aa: CSAGQLSNTEAFF; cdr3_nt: TGCAGCGCTGGACAGTTGTCGAACACTGAAGCTTTCTTT
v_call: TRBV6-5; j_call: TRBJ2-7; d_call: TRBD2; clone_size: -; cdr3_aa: CASRGDQSEQYF; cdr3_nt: TGTGCCAGCCGGGGGGATCAGAGCGAGCAGTACTTC
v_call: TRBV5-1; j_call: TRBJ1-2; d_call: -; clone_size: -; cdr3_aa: CASSSEGGLGYGYTF; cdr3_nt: TGCGCCAGCAGCTCGGAGGGGGGGCTCGGCTATGGCTACACCTTC
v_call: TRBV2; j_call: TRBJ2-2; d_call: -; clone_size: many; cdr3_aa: CASKGYSNTGELFF; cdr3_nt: TGTGCCAGCAAGGGCTACAGCAACACCGGGGAGCTGTTTTTT
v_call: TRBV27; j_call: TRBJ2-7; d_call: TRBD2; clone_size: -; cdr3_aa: CASSSRTSGIGEQYF; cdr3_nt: TGTGCCAGCAGTTCCCGGACTAGCGGGATTGGCGAGCAGTACTTC
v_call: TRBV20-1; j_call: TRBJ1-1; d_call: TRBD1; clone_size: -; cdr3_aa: CSAGQEGSEAFF; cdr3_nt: TGCAGTGCTGGACAGGAGGGGTCTGAAGCTTTCTTT
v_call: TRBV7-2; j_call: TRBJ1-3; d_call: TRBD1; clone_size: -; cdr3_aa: CASSLGLRQGHSGNTIYF; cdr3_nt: TGTGCCAGCAGCTTAGGACTCCGACAGGGACACTCTGGAAACACCATATATTTT
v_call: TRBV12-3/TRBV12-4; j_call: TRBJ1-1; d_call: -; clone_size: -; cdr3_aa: CASSYSFRRSTEAFF; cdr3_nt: TGTGCCAGCAGTTACTCGTTTAGGAGGAGCACTGAAGCTTTCTTT
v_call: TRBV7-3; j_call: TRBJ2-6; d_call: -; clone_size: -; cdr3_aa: CASSLSAAPASGANVLTF; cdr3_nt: TGTGCCAGCAGCTTAAGCGCAGCGCCGGCATCTGGGGCCAACGTCCTGACTTTC
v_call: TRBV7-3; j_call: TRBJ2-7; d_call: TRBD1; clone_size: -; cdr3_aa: CASSGQGYNEQYF; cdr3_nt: TGTGCCAGCAGCGGACAGGGATACAATGAGCAGTACTTC
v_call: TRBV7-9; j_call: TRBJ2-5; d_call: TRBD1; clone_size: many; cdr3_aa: CASSPPRLRTGAQETQYF; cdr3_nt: TGTGCCAGCAGCCCACCCCGACTGAGGACAGGAGCCCAAGAGACCCAGTACTTC
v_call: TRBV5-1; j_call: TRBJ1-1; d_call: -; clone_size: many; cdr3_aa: CASSLGAGGMNTEAFF; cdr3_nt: TGCGCCAGCAGCTTGGGGGCTGGTGGAATGAACACTGAAGCTTTCTTT
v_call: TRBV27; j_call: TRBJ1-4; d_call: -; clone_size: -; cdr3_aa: CASKVMGADEKLFF; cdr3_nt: TGTGCCAGCAAAGTGATGGGGGCAGATGAAAAACTGTTTTTT
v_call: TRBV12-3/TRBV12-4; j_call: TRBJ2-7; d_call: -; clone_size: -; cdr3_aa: CASSLERYGQYF; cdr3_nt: TGTGCCAGCAGTCTAGAGCGGTACGGGCAGTACTTC
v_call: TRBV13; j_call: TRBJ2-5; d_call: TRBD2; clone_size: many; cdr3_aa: CASSPEREDQETQYF; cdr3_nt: TGTGCCAGCAGCCCAGAGCGGGAGGACCAAGAGACCCAGTACTTC
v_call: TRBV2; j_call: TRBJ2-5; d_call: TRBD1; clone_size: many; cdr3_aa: CASSETGGQETQYF; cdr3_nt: TGTGCCAGCAGTGAGACAGGGGGCCAAGAGACCCAGTACTTC
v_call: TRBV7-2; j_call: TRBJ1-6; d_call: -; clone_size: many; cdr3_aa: CASSPVVSYNSPLHF; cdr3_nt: TGTGCCAGCAGCCCCGTAGTATCCTATAATTCACCCCTCCACTTT
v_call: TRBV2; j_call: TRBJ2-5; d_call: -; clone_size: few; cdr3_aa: CASSTGQEETQYF; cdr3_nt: TGTGCCAGCAGCACGGGACAAGAAGAGACCCAGTACTTC
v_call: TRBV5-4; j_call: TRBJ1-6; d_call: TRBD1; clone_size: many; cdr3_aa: CASSSDWTGRSPLHF; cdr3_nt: TGTGCCAGCAGCTCAGATTGGACAGGGCGCTCACCCCTCCACTTT
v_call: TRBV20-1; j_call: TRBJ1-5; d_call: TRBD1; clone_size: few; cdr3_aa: CSAPPGTGINQPQHF; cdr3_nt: TGCAGTGCCCCCCCCGGGACAGGAATCAATCAGCCCCAGCATTTT
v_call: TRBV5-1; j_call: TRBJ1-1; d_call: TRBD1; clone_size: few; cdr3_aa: CASSLVGRGLNTEAFF; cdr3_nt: TGCGCCAGCAGCTTGGTAGGAAGGGGGCTTAACACTGAAGCTTTCTTT
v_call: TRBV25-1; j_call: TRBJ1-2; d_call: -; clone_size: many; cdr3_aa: CASSAGQPSGDGYTF; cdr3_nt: TGTGCCAGCAGTGCTGGGCAGCCCTCGGGGGATGGCTACACCTTC
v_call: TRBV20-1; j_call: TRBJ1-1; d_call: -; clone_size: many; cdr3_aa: CSSPEGPENTEAFF; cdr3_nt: TGCAGCAGCCCCGAGGGCCCCGAGAACACTGAAGCTTTCTTT
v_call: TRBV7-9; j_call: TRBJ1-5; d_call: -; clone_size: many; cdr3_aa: CASSPLDPQPQHF; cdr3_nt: TGTGCCAGCAGCCCACTCGACCCCCAGCCCCAGCATTTT
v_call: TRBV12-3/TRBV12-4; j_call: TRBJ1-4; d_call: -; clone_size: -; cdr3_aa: CASSQTSGHEKLFF; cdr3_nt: TGTGCCAGCAGTCAGACTAGCGGGCATGAAAAACTGTTTTTT